The rows below give T cell receptor beta chains drawn from one sample of a study of blood T cell repertoires in COVID-19. The method was immunoSEQ multiplex PCR; TCRdb's version includes in-frame clones alone and lacks a portion of them. The sample carries under 150,000 clones, 75% to 90% recorded once. What was sequenced was peripheral blood. These TCRs come from a man aged 50-59 years with active COVID-19. Both conserved end residues are trimmed from each CDR3.

v_call	cdr3_aa
TRBV2	ASSFNRASSYNEQF
TRBV9	ASSDGEGTNYGYT
TRBV5-4	ASSLLTSGETDTQY
TRBV5-1	ASSGRSGAAGEQY
TRBV5-6	ASSLDVSYNSPLH
TRBV27	ASSSRDRWFYEQY
TRBV7-8	ASSQDSWVNTGELF
TRBV18	ASSPRTVNTEAF
TRBV18	ASSPLDSNQPQH
TRBV20-1	SAPRGETQY
TRBV11-2	ASGLAGGHREQF
TRBV30	AWSVLSGQETQY
TRBV18	ASSPGGEYGYT
TRBV11-1	ASSPDSNEQF
TRBV19	ASSRVGGYEQY
TRBV5-4	ASTLEGRNYGYT
TRBV12-3/TRBV12-4	ASTLRGKTEAF
TRBV3-1/TRBV3-2	ASSQEWTGNQPQH
TRBV4-1	ASSPGLARSLAKNIQY
TRBV18	ASSESGSDTQY
TRBV7-9	ASSLSKPIETQY
TRBV9	ASSPHSDRVNSPLH
TRBV19	ASSAGGTGILTLPLH
TRBV3-1/TRBV3-2	ASSQELTGGLETQY
TRBV2	ASSGQGGYGYT
TRBV29-1	SVNGDRGRNEQY
TRBV5-1	ASSPEVVETQY
TRBV30	AWSSSGGNTDTQY
TRBV5-6	ASSLRVLGGETQY
TRBV20-1	SARDLSEAF
TRBV6-5	ASTSGGAGNTIY
TRBV9	ASSPGTADVAYY
TRBV12-3/TRBV12-4	ASSLQGNTIY